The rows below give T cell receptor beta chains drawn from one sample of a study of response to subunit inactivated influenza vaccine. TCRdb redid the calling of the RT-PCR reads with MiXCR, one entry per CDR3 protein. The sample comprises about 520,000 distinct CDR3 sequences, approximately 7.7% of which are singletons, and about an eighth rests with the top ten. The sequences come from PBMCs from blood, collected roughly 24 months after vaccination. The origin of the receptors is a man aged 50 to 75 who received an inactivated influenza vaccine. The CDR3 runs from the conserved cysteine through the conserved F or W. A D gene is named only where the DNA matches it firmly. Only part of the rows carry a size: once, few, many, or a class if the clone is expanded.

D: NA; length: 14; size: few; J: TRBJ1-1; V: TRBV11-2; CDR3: CASSSLRQAAEAFF; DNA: TGTGCCAGCAGCTCCCTCCGGCAGGCGGCTGAAGCTTTCTTT
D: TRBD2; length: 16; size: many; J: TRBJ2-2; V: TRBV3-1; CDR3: CASSQLAGGNTGELFF; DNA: TGTGCCAGCAGTCAACTAGCGGGGGGGAACACCGGGGAGCTGTTTTTT
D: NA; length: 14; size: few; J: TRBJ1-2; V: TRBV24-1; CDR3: CATSDPLGGYGYTF; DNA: TGTGCCACCAGTGACCCCTTGGGTGGCTATGGCTACACCTTC
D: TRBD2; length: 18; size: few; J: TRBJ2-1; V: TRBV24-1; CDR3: CATSDTGTSGSSYNEQFF; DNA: TGTGCCACCAGTGACACCGGGACTAGCGGGTCCTCCTACAATGAGCAGTTCTTC
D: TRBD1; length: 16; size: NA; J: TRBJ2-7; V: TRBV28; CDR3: CASSSPRTGRIYEQYF; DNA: TGTGCCAGCAGTTCTCCACGGACAGGGAGGATCTACGAGCAGTACTTC
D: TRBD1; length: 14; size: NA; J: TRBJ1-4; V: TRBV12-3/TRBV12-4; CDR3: CASRATGMNEKLFF; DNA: TGTGCCAGCAGGGCGACAGGGATGAATGAAAAACTGTTTTTT
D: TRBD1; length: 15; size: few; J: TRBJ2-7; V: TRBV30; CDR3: CAWKKTGTGGREQYF; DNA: TGTGCCTGGAAGAAAACCGGGACAGGGGGCAGGGAGCAGTACTTC
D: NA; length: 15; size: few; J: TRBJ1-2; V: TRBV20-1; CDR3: CSAQSRVRPNYGYTF; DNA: TGCAGTGCCCAATCCCGCGTCAGACCTAACTATGGCTACACCTTC
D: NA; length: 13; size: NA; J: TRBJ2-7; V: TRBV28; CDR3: CASSHRGPYEQYF; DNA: TGTGCCAGCAGTCACCGGGGGCCATACGAGCAGTACTTC
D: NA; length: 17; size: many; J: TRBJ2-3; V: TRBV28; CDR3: CASSPGRSSGSTDTQYF; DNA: TGTGCCAGCAGCCCTGGCAGGTCCAGCGGGAGCACAGATACGCAGTATTTT
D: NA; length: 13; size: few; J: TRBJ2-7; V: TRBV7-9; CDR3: CASSLDGLGEQYF; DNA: TGTGCCAGCAGCTTAGACGGGTTAGGCGAGCAGTACTTC
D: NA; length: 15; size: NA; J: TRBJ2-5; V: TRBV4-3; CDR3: CASSQAPGGAETQYF; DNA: TGCGCCAGCAGCCAAGCTCCTGGGGGCGCGGAGACCCAGTACTTC
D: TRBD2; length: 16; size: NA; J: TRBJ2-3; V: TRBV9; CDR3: CASSVAPGGWIDTQYF; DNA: TGTGCCAGCAGCGTAGCTCCGGGAGGGTGGATAGATACGCAGTATTTT
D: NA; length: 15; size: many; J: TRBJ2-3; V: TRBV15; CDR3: CATSRDLGITDTQYF; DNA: TGTGCCACCAGCAGGGACCTAGGGATCACAGATACGCAGTATTTT
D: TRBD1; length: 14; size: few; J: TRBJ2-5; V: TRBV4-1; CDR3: CASSRQGYQETQYF; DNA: TGCGCCAGCAGTCGACAGGGTTACCAAGAGACCCAGTACTTC
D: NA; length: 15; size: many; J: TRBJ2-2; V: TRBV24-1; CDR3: CATSDERDLTGELFF; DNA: TGTGCCACCAGTGATGAGAGGGATCTCACCGGGGAGCTGTTTTTT
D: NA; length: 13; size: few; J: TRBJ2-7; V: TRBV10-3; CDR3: CAISDGGTYEQYF; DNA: TGTGCCATCAGTGACGGCGGTACCTACGAGCAGTACTTC
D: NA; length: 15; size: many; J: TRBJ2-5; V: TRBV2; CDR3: CASSEGWLDQETQYF; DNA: TGTGCCAGCAGTGAAGGCTGGCTGGACCAGGAGACCCAGTACTTC
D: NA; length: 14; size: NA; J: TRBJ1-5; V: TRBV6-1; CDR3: CASSRIGPGEPQHF; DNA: TGTGCCAGCAGTCGTATAGGGCCAGGAGAGCCCCAGCATTTT
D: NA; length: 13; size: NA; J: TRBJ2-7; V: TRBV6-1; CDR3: CASRDGAKGLQYF; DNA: TGTGCCAGCAGAGACGGAGCAAAAGGACTCCAGTACTTC
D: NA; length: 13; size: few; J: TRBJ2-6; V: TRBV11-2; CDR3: CASSLDRLDFLTF; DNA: TGTGCCAGCAGCTTAGATAGGCTCGACTTCCTGACTTTC
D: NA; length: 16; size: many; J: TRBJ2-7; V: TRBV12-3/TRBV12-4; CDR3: CASSLPSTGGAYEQYF; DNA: TGTGCCAGCAGTTTACCCTCGACAGGAGGTGCTTACGAGCAGTACTTC
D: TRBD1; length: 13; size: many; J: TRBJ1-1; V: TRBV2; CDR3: CANSDRVNTEAFF; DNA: TGTGCCAACTCGGACAGGGTGAACACTGAAGCTTTCTTT
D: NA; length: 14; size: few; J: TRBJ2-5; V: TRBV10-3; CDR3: CAISGGESQETQYF; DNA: TGTGCCATCAGTGGTGGGGAGTCGCAAGAGACCCAGTACTTC
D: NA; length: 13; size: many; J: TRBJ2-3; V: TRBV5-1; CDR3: CASSLSSLDTQYF; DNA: TGCGCCAGCAGCTTGTCTTCGCTGGATACGCAGTATTTT
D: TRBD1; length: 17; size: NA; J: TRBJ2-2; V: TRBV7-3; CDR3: CASSLTRDRGETGELFF; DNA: TGTGCCAGCAGCTTAACGCGAGACAGGGGGGAGACCGGGGAGCTGTTTTTT
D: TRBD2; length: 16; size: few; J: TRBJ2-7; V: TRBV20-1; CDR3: CSVEGGQEVLPGEQYF; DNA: TGCAGTGTCGAGGGAGGGCAGGAAGTACTTCCTGGGGAGCAGTACTTC
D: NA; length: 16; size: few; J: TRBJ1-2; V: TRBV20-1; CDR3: CSARPSGVVRRPIYTF; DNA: TGCAGTGCTAGACCTTCCGGCGTAGTCAGACGACCGATCTACACCTTC
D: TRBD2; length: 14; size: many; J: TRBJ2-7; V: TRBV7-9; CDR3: CASSPLAGGYEQYF; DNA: TGTGCCAGTAGCCCACTAGCGGGAGGCTACGAGCAGTACTTC
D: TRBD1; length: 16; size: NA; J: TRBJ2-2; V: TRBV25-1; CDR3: CASKKAGQANTGELFF; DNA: TGTGCCAGCAAGAAGGCGGGACAGGCAAACACCGGGGAGCTGTTTTTT
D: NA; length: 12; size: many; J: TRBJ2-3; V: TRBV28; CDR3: CASWISDSPQYF; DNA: TGTGCCAGTTGGATCTCCGACTCCCCGCAGTATTTT